This T cell receptor beta chain was sequenced during a study of Graves' ophthalmopathy and Graves' hyperthyroidism. This clonotype was picked up many times. The junction does not match germline at one end; this may be a read error. From RNA, the CDR3 regions of TCR beta chains were amplified and sequenced. First-round RT-PCR used HTBI primers; second-round multiplex PCR followed. TCRdb itself ran the multiplex PCR reads through MiXCR, one entry per CDR3 protein. Of 400,000 or so distinct CDR3 sequences in the sample, over 15% were seen once. The CDR3 extends over 9 amino acids. The sequence was obtained from a woman aged 18-29 years with stable Graves' hyperthyroidism. This rearrangement joins TRBV12-3 or TRBV12-4 to TRBJ2-7; tentatively, D is TRBD2 (5 bases). The sequencing input was peripheral blood. This CDR3 reads CASSLGPGF. CDR3 DNA sequence: TGTGCCAGCAGTTTAGGACCGGGGTTC.